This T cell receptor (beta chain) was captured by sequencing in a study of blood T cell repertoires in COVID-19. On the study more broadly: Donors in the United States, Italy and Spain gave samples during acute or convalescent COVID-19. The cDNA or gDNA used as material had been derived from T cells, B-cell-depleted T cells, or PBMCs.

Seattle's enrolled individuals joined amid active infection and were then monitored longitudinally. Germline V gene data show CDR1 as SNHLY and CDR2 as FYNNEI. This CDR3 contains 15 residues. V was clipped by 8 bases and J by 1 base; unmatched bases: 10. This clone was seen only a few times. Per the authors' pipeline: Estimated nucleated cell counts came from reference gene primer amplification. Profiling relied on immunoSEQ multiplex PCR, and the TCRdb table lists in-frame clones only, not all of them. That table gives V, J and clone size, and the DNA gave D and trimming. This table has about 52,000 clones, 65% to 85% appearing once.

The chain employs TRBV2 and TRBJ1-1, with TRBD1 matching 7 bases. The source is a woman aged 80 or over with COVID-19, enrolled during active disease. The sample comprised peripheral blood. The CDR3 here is CASQLRQGPNTEAFF. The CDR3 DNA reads TGTGCCAGCCAACTCAGACAGGGCCCGAACACTGAAGCTTTCTTT.